These 11 T cell receptor beta chains share one sample of origin, sequenced in a study of OX40 agonist ivuxolimab in advanced cancers. Clones were read by immunoSEQ multiplex PCR, and TCRdb kept only the in-frame ones, dropping some. In the table there are more than 9,000 clones, about 79% of which are singletons. Specimen: CD4+ or CD8+ T cells sorted from blood, collected in a trial of the OX40 agonist ivuxolimab. Receptors originate from an adult with an advanced solid tumor such as melanoma, head and neck, liver or kidney cancer.

The chain employs TRBV6-5 and TRBJ2-1; the match to TRBD2 covers 10 bases. Germline CDR1 and CDR2: MNHEY and SVGAGI. The CDR3 has 15 residues. With 4 bases clipped from V and 3 bases from J, the junction kept 3 bases outside the gene matches. In nucleotides, the CDR3 is TGTGCCAGCAGTTCCGGGACTAGCGTCTACAATGAGCAGTTCTTC. Its protein is CASSSGTSVYNEQFF.

This clone was seen only a few times. The chain joins TRBV7-3 to TRBJ1-2; possibly TRBD1 for D (6 bases). The CDR3 runs 18 residues. Germline CDR1 reads SGHTA; CDR2 reads FQGTGA. Trimming took 2 bases from V and 3 from J, leaving 22 bases between them. As DNA, the CDR3 is TGTGCCAGCAGCTTAGAGGGGGGGACGACAGGAGGTCACTATGGCTACACCTTC. Its translation: CASSLEGGTTGGHYGYTF.

This rearrangement joins TRBV11-1 to TRBJ2-5; 7 bases are shared with TRBD2. Germline CDR1 reads SGHAT; CDR2 reads FQDESV (reference sequence). The CDR3 is 15 amino acids. The V segment lost 4 bases and the J segment 4 bases; nucleotides outside the gene matches: 9. The CDR3 is CASSSRWGGRETQYF. CDR3 nucleotide sequence: TGTGCCAGCAGCTCTCGTTGGGGGGGGAGAGAGACCCAGTACTTC.

The rearrangement joins TRBV13 to TRBJ1-3; possibly TRBD1 for D (6 bases). This CDR3 is built from 15 residues. The germline CDR1 and CDR2 sequences are PRHDT and FYEKMQ (reference sequence). V shed 5 bases and J shed 0 bases, with 11 bases lying between them. CDR3: CASSGVDSSGNTIYF. CDR3 nucleotides: TGTGCCAGCAGCGGGGTGGACAGCTCTGGAAACACCATATATTTT.

This clone was recorded a few times. CDR3 in amino acids: CASSHHSSSYNEQFF. The CDR3 DNA reads as TGTGCCAGCAGCCACCACTCAAGCTCCTACAATGAGCAGTTCTTC. The chain is built from TRBV14 and TRBJ2-1; D unresolved. Looked up from germline, CDR1 is SGHDN and CDR2 is FVKESK. The CDR3 totals 15 residues. Trimming cost V 3 bases and J 0 bases, with 9 bases left between them.

Only a few counts were recorded for this clone. The genes are TRBV7-3 and TRBJ2-2, with D maybe TRBD2 (6 bases). The V and J ends lost 4 bases and 3 bases respectively, with 18 bases between them. Germline V gene sequence: CDR1 SGHTA, CDR2 FQGTGA. The CDR3 spans 17 residues. The CDR3 region has the DNA TGTGCCAGCAGCTATCGGCCATTGGGCGGGGACACCGGGGAGCTGTTTTTT. Amino acids: CASSYRPLGGDTGELFF.

The rearrangement uses TRBV15 and TRBJ2-1; 8 bases align to TRBD2. The CDR3 is made up of 17 amino acids. CDR1 is LNHNV, CDR2 YYDKDF, per germline (reference sequence). With V trimmed by 4 bases and J by 5 bases, 13 bases remained unmatched. CDR3 amino acids: CATSISGGGHKNNEQFF. DNA of the CDR3: TGTGCCACCAGCATCTCGGGGGGGGGACATAAAAACAATGAGCAGTTCTTC.

The chain links TRBV5-4 to TRBJ1-6, with 9 nucleotides matching TRBD1. This CDR3 is built from 16 residues. With 7 bases clipped from V and 0 bases from J, the junction kept 5 bases outside the gene matches. CDR1 SGHNT and CDR2 YYREEE come from the germline V gene (reference sequence). The CDR3, as DNA: TGTGCCAGCCAAACAGGGGGCGGCTCCTATAATTCACCCCTCCACTTT. It codes for CASQTGGGSYNSPLHF.

By sample share, this clone is medium-sized. The CDR3 region is CAWSVTRRSTEAFF. The CDR3 DNA reads as TGTGCCTGGAGTGTAACACGGAGGAGCACTGAAGCTTTCTTT. The chain combines TRBV30 with TRBJ1-1; D unclear. The CDR3 covers 14 residues. Trimming took 0 bases from V and 4 from J, leaving 12 bases between them. Germline V gene lookup returns CDR1 GTSNPN and CDR2 SVGIG (reference sequence).

The chain couples TRBV4-1 to TRBJ2-2; no firm D call. The V gene lost 0 bases and the J gene lost 8 bases, with 10 bases spanning the gap. Germline lookup yields CDR1 MGHRA and CDR2 YSYEKL. CDR3 length: 14 residues. CDR3 sequence reads: CASSQERASGELFF. In DNA form, the CDR3 reads TGCGCCAGCAGCCAAGAAAGGGCAAGTGGGGAGCTGTTTTTT.

The chain is built from TRBV11-1 and TRBJ1-5; no firm D call. The germline V gene encodes CDR1 SGHAT and CDR2 FQDESV (reference sequence). The V end was cut by 4 bases, the J end by 6 bases, with 13 bases between. The CDR3 extends over 14 amino acids. The CDR3 DNA sequence: TGTGCCAGCAGCTGGGGAGGGTCCGGTCAGCCCCAGCATTTT. Its translation: CASSWGGSGQPQHF.